The entry below describes one T cell receptor beta chain. Its antigen is unknown. Patients presented with locally advanced or metastatic urothelial carcinoma. The CDR3 runs to 17 residues. Germline V CDR1 and CDR2: SSHAT, FNYEAQ (reference sequence). The ends lost 4 bases at V and 1 base at J; junction bases unmatched: 8. These data belong to a study of PD-L1 blockade in urothelial cancer. Study as a whole: Reported median T cell count for blood samples was some 140,000. Study results and caveats: Better survival was predicted by below-median pretreatment blood TCR clonality.

Synthetic analogs of TCR templates were spiked into every PCR. This table comes from immunoSEQ multiplex PCR, and its TCRdb copy is limited to in-frame clones, with some not included. The profile covers about 76,000 clones, with under 90% appearing a single time and approximately 5% taken by the ten largest. This sequence originates from a man in his 70s with urothelial cancer. This chain links TRBV7-7 with TRBJ2-1; 9 positions agree with TRBD2. The sample here was PBMCs, taken around atezolizumab (anti-PD-L1) treatment. The CDR3 spells CASSSHGGRASYNEQFF. CDR3 DNA: TGTGCCAGCAGCTCCCACGGCGGGAGGGCGTCCTACAATGAGCAGTTCTTC. The complete variable domain, with remaining parts taken from reference TRBV7-7 and TRBJ2-1, reads GAGVSQSPRYKVTKRGQDVTLRCDPISSHATLYWYQQALGQGPEFLTYFNYEAQPDKSGLPSDRFSAERPEGSISTLTIQRTEQRDSAMYRCASSSHGGRASYNEQFFGPGTRLTVL.